This passage covers 23 T cell receptor beta chains from one sample sequenced in a study of T cells in Graves' hyperthyroidism and ophthalmopathy. The TCR beta CDR3 regions underwent amplification using RNA transcripts as the source. RT-PCR in the first round (using the HTBI primer set) targeted the TCR CDR3. Using its own MiXCR run on the multiplex PCR reads, TCRdb lists one record per CDR3 protein. This sample yields approximately 600,000 distinct CDR3 sequences, of which roughly 20% are seen a single time; 30% to 40% belongs to the top ten. Sequencing was done on a sample of blood. These receptors were collected from a man in his thirties or forties with Graves' ophthalmopathy.

This chain joins TRBV4-2 and TRBJ2-1; D not resolved. The CDR3 runs 14 residues. The V gene lost 0 bases and the J gene lost 4 bases, with 7 bases spanning the gap. The germline gives CDR1 LGHNA, CDR2 YNFKEQ. CDR3 region: CASSQDLEYNEQFF. The CDR3 coding sequence is TGTGCCAGCAGCCAAGATTTAGAATACAATGAGCAGTTCTTC.

Ten or more counts support this clonotype. This chain joins TRBV7-2 and TRBJ2-7; D is tentatively TRBD1 or TRBD2 (5 bases each). This CDR3 has 13 amino acids. Germline V lookup: CDR1 SGHTA, CDR2 FQGNSA. V was trimmed by 0 bases and J by 4 bases, leaving 7 bases between them. The CDR3 DNA reads as TGTGCCAGCAGCTTAGCCAGGGAGTACGAGCAGTACTTC. This gives the protein CASSLAREYEQYF.

This clonotype has a handful of counts. The chain employs TRBV28 and TRBJ1-5; the match to TRBD1 covers 8 bases. CDR3 length equals 16 residues. V gave up 3 bases and J gave up 6 bases; unmatched junction bases: 10. Germline assignment: CDR1 MDHEN and CDR2 SYDVKM. In DNA, the CDR3 is TGTGCCAGCAGTTTTGGGGCAGGGGGCATCCGTCAGCCCCAGCATTTT. This codes for CASSFGAGGIRQPQHF.

This clonotype was counted many times. The rearrangement joins TRBV20-1 to TRBJ2-7, with 8 bases aligning to TRBD1. The trim removed 0 bases at V and 5 bases at J, leaving 12 bases unmatched. CDR1 and CDR2 (germline): DFQATT, SNEGSKA (reference sequence). The CDR3 contains 16 residues. The CDR3 reads CSARDKRQGRWNEQYF. CDR3 nucleotide sequence: TGCAGTGCTAGAGACAAAAGACAGGGGAGGTGGAACGAGCAGTACTTC.

This clonotype was counted only a few times. The chain links TRBV10-3 to TRBJ2-2; tentatively, D is TRBD1 or TRBD2 (5 bases each). CDR3 length: 16 amino acids. V was shortened by 6 bases and J by 0 bases, with 14 bases between the two germline ends. Germline V gene sequence: CDR1 ENHRY, CDR2 SYGVKD. The CDR3 loop reads CAISETGASNTGELFF. The CDR3 DNA follows: TGTGCCATCAGCGAAACCGGGGCCTCGAACACCGGGGAGCTGTTTTTT.

The CDR3: CASSLGTIGNQPQHF. CDR3 sequence (DNA): TGTGCCAGCAGCTTAGGGACGATAGGCAATCAGCCCCAGCATTTT. The chain combines TRBV7-2 with TRBJ1-5; D is unresolved. Per germline, CDR1 SGHTA and CDR2 FQGNSA. V was pared by 1 base and J by 2 bases, with 9 bases between. The CDR3 contains 15 residues.

This clonotype came up many times. This chain uses TRBV6-6 with TRBJ1-1; weak D call: TRBD1 (5 bases). Germline CDR1 MNHNY, CDR2 SVGAGI (reference sequence). This CDR3 spans 15 amino acids. Trimming took 0 bases from V and 4 from J, leaving 12 bases between them. CDR3 residues: CASSYSEAGTTEAFF. DNA for the CDR3: TGTGCCAGCAGTTACTCAGAGGCGGGGACCACTGAAGCTTTCTTT.

The chain recombines TRBV4-1 with TRBJ2-7; the match to TRBD1 covers 9 bases. Germline values: CDR1 MGHRA, CDR2 YSYEKL. The V gene end was trimmed by 1 base and the J gene end by 5 bases; junction bases not matched to a gene: 21. The CDR3 spans 20 residues. The CDR3, as DNA: TGCGCCAGCAGCCAAGCAGGTGGGAAGGGACCGGGACAGGGTAACCACGAGCAGTACTTC. It codes for CASSQAGGKGPGQGNHEQYF.

This clonotype was observed a few times. The chain is built from TRBV10-3 and TRBJ2-7, with TRBD1 as a possible D gene (6 bases). There are 15 residues in the CDR3. Trimming took 1 base from V and 2 from J, leaving 12 bases between them. Germline values: CDR1 ENHRY, CDR2 SYGVKD. CDR3 in DNA: TGTGCCATCAGTGAGTACCGGGACAATCCCTACGAGCAGTACTTC. The encoded protein is CAISEYRDNPYEQYF.

This clonotype was detected a few times. This chain connects TRBV9 to TRBJ2-3; 8 bases fit TRBD1. This CDR3 spans 14 amino acids. The V gene end was trimmed by 4 bases and the J gene end by 3 bases; junction bases not matched to a gene: 4. The germline gives CDR1 SGDLS, CDR2 YYNGEE. In DNA, the CDR3 is TGTGCCAGCAGCAAGGGACAGGCGACAGATACGCAGTATTTT. Translated: CASSKGQATDTQYF.

A word on this clonotype: A clone one base away is much larger, so this may be a read error. The V call is TRBV6-1, the J call TRBJ2-1; 11 positions match TRBD2. Germline values: CDR1 MNHNS, CDR2 SASEGT. This CDR3 has 18 residues. The CDR3 coding sequence is TGTGCCAGCAGTCCACCAATGTTAGCGGGAGGGGGAAACAATGAGCAGCTCTTC. Protein product: CASSPPMLAGGGNNEQLF.

This clonotype was seen more than once but under ten times. The V and J genes are TRBV2 and TRBJ2-2; no definite D call. The length of the CDR3 is 12 residues. CDR1 is SNHLY, CDR2 FYNNEI, per germline. Trimming left V 7 bases short and J 7 bases short, with 10 bases between. The CDR3 DNA sequence: TGTGCCAGCACCGTCAACCGCGGGGAGCTGTTTTTT. This gives the protein CASTVNRGELFF.

J is TRBJ2-7 and V is TRBV7-2; 8 bases line up with TRBD2. This CDR3 contains 15 residues. Germline lookup yields CDR1 SGHTA and CDR2 FQGNSA. The ends lost 4 bases at V and 3 bases at J; junction bases unmatched: 8. Here the CDR3 reads CASSSGTRRDYEQYF. CDR3 nucleotide sequence: TGTGCCAGCAGCTCCGGGACTAGACGAGACTACGAGCAGTACTTC.

This clonotype came up many times. This chain uses TRBV11-2 with TRBJ2-7; TRBD2 matches 7 bases. Germline CDR1 SGHAT, CDR2 FQNNGV. This CDR3 is 15 amino acids long. The trim removed 1 base at V and 7 bases at J, leaving 10 bases unmatched. CDR3 protein: CASSLGRGGPREQYF. For the CDR3, the DNA is TGTGCCAGCAGCTTAGGGAGGGGAGGGCCTAGAGAGCAGTACTTC.

A few counts support this clonotype. The rearrangement uses TRBV10-3 and TRBJ2-5; D is possibly TRBD2 (6 bases). V lost 3 bases and J 9 bases, leaving 14 bases between the germline ends. CDR3 length: 13 residues. Germline CDR1 ENHRY, CDR2 SYGVKD. This chain's CDR3 is CAISDRTGAAQYF. The CDR3 nucleotides are TGTGCCATCAGTGACCGGACGGGAGCTGCCCAGTACTTC.

As for this clonotype: Relative to the germline gene, one junction end is altered; a read error may explain this. This rearrangement joins TRBV29-1 to TRBJ2-7, with unresolved D. CDR3 length: 12 residues. Germline lookup yields CDR1 SQVTM and CDR2 ANQGSEA. CDR3 nucleotide sequence: TGCAGCGTTGAATCAGGAACCTACGGGCAGTACTTC. It translates to CSVESGTYGQYF.

The table lists this clonotype with a few counts. The chain links TRBV2 to TRBJ1-3, with unresolved D. This CDR3 has 14 residues. V lost 2 bases and J 1 base, leaving 6 bases between the germline ends. Germline lookup yields CDR1 SNHLY and CDR2 FYNNEI. The CDR3 nucleotides read TGTGCCAGCAGTGAAACCCGATCTGGAAACACCATATATTTT. Protein product: CASSETRSGNTIYF.

On this clonotype: A much larger clone is a single base away; this may be a read error. The gene calls are TRBV28 and TRBJ2-7, with D possibly matching TRBD2 (6 bases). V was cut by 7 bases and J by 2 bases, with 15 bases left in between. The CDR3 loop spans 14 amino acids. CDR1 is MDHEN and CDR2 is SYDVKM in the germline V gene. Here the CDR3 DNA reads TGTGCCAGCACGCCATCTAGCGAGCCCTACGAGCAGTACTTC. This encodes CASTPSSEPYEQYF.

The chain carries TRBV6-1 and TRBJ1-4; D is undetermined. This CDR3 has 11 amino acids. The V gene lost 6 bases and the J gene lost 10 bases, with 9 bases spanning the gap. The germline V gene encodes CDR1 MNHNS and CDR2 SASEGT. CDR3 loop: CASRGEGKLFF. CDR3 bases: TGTGCCAGCAGAGGCGAAGGAAAACTGTTTTTT.

J is TRBJ2-7 and V is TRBV6-1, with 9 bases aligning to TRBD1. The germline V gene encodes CDR1 MNHNS and CDR2 SASEGT. The CDR3 has 13 residues. J lost 7 bases, V lost 1 base, and 2 bases had no gene match. The CDR3, as DNA: TGTGCCAGCAGTGAAGGGACAGGGGATGAGCAGTACTTC. Translation gives CASSEGTGDEQYF.

This clonotype was counted ten times or more. The CDR3 region is CSVGFGGSSTDTQYF. CDR3 sequence (DNA): TGCAGCGTCGGATTTGGAGGCTCTAGCACAGATACGCAGTATTTT. The chain recombines TRBV29-1 with TRBJ2-3; possibly TRBD2 for D (5 bases). Germline values: CDR1 SQVTM, CDR2 ANQGSEA. Trimming removed 6 bases from V and 0 bases from J, with 16 bases in between. The CDR3 has 15 amino acids.

This clonotype was seen a handful of times. The V gene is TRBV30, the J gene TRBJ1-2, with 9 bases aligning to TRBD1. CDR3 length equals 15 residues. V trimming: 0 bases; J trimming: 8 bases; junction bases outside the gene matches: 10. The V gene's germline CDR1 is GTSNPN and CDR2 SVGIG (reference sequence). The CDR3 loop is CAWSVGGTGSFGYTF. For the CDR3, the DNA is TGTGCCTGGAGTGTAGGGGGGACAGGGAGCTTCGGCTACACCTTC.

This chain links TRBV5-6 with TRBJ1-2, with 9 bases fitting TRBD1. J lost 2 bases, V lost 0 bases, and 5 bases had no gene match. Germline CDR1 and CDR2: SGHDT and YYEEEE. CDR3 length: 16 amino acids. For the CDR3, the DNA is TGTGCCAGCAGCTTGGCCTTAGACAGGGGGAACTATGGCTACACCTTC. This translates into CASSLALDRGNYGYTF.